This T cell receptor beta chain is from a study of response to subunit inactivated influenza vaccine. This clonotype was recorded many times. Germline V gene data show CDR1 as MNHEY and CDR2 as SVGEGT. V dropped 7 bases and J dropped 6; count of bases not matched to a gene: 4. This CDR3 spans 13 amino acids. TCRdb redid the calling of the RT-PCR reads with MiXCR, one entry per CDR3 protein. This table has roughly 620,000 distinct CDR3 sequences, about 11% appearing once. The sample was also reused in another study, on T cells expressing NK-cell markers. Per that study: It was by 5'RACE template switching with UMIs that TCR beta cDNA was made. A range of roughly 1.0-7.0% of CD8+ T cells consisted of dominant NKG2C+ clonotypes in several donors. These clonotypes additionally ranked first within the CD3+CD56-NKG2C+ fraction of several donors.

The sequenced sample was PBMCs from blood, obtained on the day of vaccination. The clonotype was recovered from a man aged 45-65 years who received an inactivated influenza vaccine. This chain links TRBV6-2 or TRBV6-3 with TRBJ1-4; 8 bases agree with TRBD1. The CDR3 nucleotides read TGTGCCAGCAACGACAGGGGAGATGAAAAACTGTTTTTT. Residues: CASNDRGDEKLFF.